This T cell receptor beta chain was captured in a study of T cell responses to AZD1222 COVID-19 vaccine (dated by TCRdb to the early 2020s). Notes on the research overall: TCR sequencing covered roughly 230 trial participants: 200 to 210 given two doses of AZD1222 and approximately 25 given two doses of MenACWY control vaccine. Trial participants were enrolled into age subgroups of 18-55, 56-69 and 70-plus years, which contained about 160, 30 and 59 TCR-sequenced participants, respectively. What the authors observed across the whole study: A significant rise in spike-specific TCR breadth and depth was observed after two AZD1222 doses relative to day 0 and relative to MenACWY recipients. Because no day 14 peak-response samples were available, the repertoires could be characterized only after the peak T cell response. Participants were mostly white British, with more females than males. The authors suggested clonal diversity may have been underestimated. Conclusions about previously exposed vaccinees are limited, since just five or six AZD1222 recipients were seropositive for SARS-CoV-2 at baseline. Epitopes outside the regions mutated in the B.1.351 and B.1.1.7 variants were reportedly recognized by nearly half of the unique spike-specific TCRs. CD4 TCRs associated with the vaccine covered the entire spike protein, and the dominant responses were in regions 160-218 and 743-854. In the small 56-69-year group, the increase in depth fell short of significance, most likely because of low power.

The CDR3 regions of human TCRbeta chains were analyzed by immunosequencing. In the authors' own workflow: TCRs in the repertoires were compared against a reference library of SARS-CoV-2-specific TCRs that had been generated with the MIRA antigen-specificity platform. Breadth meant the fraction of unique TCRs that were SARS-CoV-2-associated, whereas depth meant the fraction of total T cells that were SARS-CoV-2-associated. Using the MIRA data, each spike-specific TCR was assigned both to the spike region to which the TCR was reactive and to a CD4 or CD8 class. Log10-transformed breadth and depth values were compared by one-way ANOVA with Sidak's multiple comparisons tests. This immuneACCESS table, as held by TCRdb, lists in-frame sequences with V and J called but not all clones. Of the missing ones, under half trace to an unresolved V gene in checked studies; the others have no known cause. That table supplies the V and J calls and clone size; D and trimming were determined from the DNA. For this sample there are under 250,000 clones; 85% to 95% appear just once. The ten biggest clones cover more than 0.8% of the sample.

The germline V gene sets CDR1 to SQVTM and CDR2 to ANQGSEA. Spanning cysteine to phenylalanine, the CDR3 consists of 13 amino acids. The kept DNA is CDR3 alone, 39 bases in frame from the first base. The germline V end is reduced by 2 bases and the J end by 10 bases; junction bases left unmatched: 8. The time point label on this specimen signifies: baseline before first vaccination. What this sample's treatment or condition label stands for: meningococcal conjugate vaccine given as trial control. Vaccinee samples came from UK trials COV001 and COV002, including a single-blind randomized controlled phase 2/3 trial of AZD1222 (ChAdOx1 nCoV-19) in healthy adults. For TCRbeta chain sequencing, PBMC samples were collected from trial participants at day 0 and at day 28 after the second dose. To note about this clone: The specificity of this receptor is unknown. No base quality values were provided; no much bigger clone lies one nucleotide off.

The material was peripheral blood, obtained on day 0 of MenACWY control vaccination. The V and J segments used are TRBV29-1 and TRBJ2-3; TRBD2 lines up with 8 middle nucleotides. This sequence was found in an adult in good health. The sequenced DNA is TGCAGCGTTGAACCGGACCGGGGGGGTGCGCAGTATTTT. This codes for CSVEPDRGGAQYF.